These T cell receptor beta chains were read from a single sample in a study of cytomegalovirus exposure and HLA in healthy donors. Assay: immunoSEQ multiplex PCR; the TCRdb copy retains only in-frame clones and omits some. The table has about 130,000 clones, 76% seen once. The sample was PBMCs. The receptors here all came from a middle-aged man in good health and CMV-seronegative. The conserved cysteine and the conserved F or W are not part of the CDR3 here.

V gene: TRBV5-1
CDR3 protein: ASSLASASTDTQY

V gene: TRBV7-2
CDR3 protein: ASSLEGGAGGYT

V gene: TRBV7-3
CDR3 protein: ASSPGQGMGGYT

V gene: TRBV10-3
CDR3 protein: AISRSGNEQF

V gene: TRBV18
CDR3 protein: ASSPVYSNQPQH

V gene: TRBV5-1
CDR3 protein: ASSYRASWGQEGDGYT

V gene: TRBV7-3
CDR3 protein: ASSKSRDSHEAF

V gene: TRBV7-9
CDR3 protein: ASSGDNRGSYEQY

V gene: TRBV5-1
CDR3 protein: ASSPGWGYEQY

V gene: TRBV6-6
CDR3 protein: ASRDRSPFIDF

V gene: TRBV6-1
CDR3 protein: ASSERGERDEQF

V gene: TRBV18
CDR3 protein: ASSRLGQGSWETQY

V gene: TRBV4-3
CDR3 protein: ASSQRGATSTDTQY

V gene: TRBV19
CDR3 protein: ASSIKGTGSYNEQF

V gene: TRBV6-1
CDR3 protein: ASRGGQFYGYT

V gene: TRBV15
CDR3 protein: ATSRAGSATEAF

V gene: TRBV5-4
CDR3 protein: ASSNDGTGTYGYT

V gene: TRBV5-6
CDR3 protein: ASSWGHSGEQY

V gene: TRBV6-1
CDR3 protein: ASNPGQSYEQY

V gene: TRBV4-3
CDR3 protein: ASRPNPTGVGGYT

V gene: TRBV6-6
CDR3 protein: ASSLVGQGANTEAF

V gene: TRBV9
CDR3 protein: ASSKLAGEETQY

V gene: TRBV25-1
CDR3 protein: ASNGASYEQY

V gene: TRBV27
CDR3 protein: ASSLLVYEQY

V gene: TRBV7-9
CDR3 protein: ASSRLGEPVYEQF

V gene: TRBV18
CDR3 protein: ASSDRGEETQY

V gene: TRBV7-6
CDR3 protein: ASSKVAGGTSYQETQY

V gene: TRBV7-9
CDR3 protein: ASTGLSITNTGELF

V gene: TRBV6-1
CDR3 protein: ASSEARAGGQSDTQY

V gene: TRBV14
CDR3 protein: ASSLIPNEQF

V gene: TRBV4-2
CDR3 protein: ASSQDGLAGGQETQY

V gene: TRBV5-6
CDR3 protein: ASSAGTEQY

V gene: TRBV29-1
CDR3 protein: SVDGGAHLTDTQY

V gene: TRBV7-7
CDR3 protein: ASSFGGGDSGETQY

V gene: TRBV6-5
CDR3 protein: ASSYSGQGANEQF

V gene: TRBV27
CDR3 protein: ASSLRVGTGAQKETQY

V gene: TRBV4-2
CDR3 protein: ASSTRSSGVYNEQF

V gene: TRBV11-2
CDR3 protein: ASSPGQETQY

V gene: TRBV28
CDR3 protein: ASSTGQGGEQY

V gene: TRBV5-6
CDR3 protein: ASSFNNEQF

V gene: TRBV7-6
CDR3 protein: ASSLVPDRSNEKLF

V gene: TRBV29-1
CDR3 protein: SVRTGSNTEAF

V gene: TRBV7-8
CDR3 protein: ASSLITGDGYEQY

V gene: TRBV7-9
CDR3 protein: ASSPRQGEVTDTQY

V gene: TRBV5-1
CDR3 protein: ASSLERTGHGYT

V gene: TRBV7-3
CDR3 protein: ASSLEGGVNTGELF

V gene: TRBV19
CDR3 protein: ASSRTVAYEQY